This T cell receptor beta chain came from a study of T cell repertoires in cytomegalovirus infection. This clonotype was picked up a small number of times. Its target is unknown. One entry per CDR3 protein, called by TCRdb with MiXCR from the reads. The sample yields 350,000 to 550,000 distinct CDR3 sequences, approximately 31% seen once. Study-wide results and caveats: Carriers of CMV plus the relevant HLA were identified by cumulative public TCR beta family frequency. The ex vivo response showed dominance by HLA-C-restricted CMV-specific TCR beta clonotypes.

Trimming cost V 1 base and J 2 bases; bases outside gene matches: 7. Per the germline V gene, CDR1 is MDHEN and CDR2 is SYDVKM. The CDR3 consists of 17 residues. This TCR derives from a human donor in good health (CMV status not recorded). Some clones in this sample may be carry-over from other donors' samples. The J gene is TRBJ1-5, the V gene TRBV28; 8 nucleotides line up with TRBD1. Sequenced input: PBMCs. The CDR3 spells CASSLYPGGQGNQPQHF. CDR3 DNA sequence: TGTGCCAGCAGTTTATATCCCGGGGGACAGGGCAATCAGCCCCAGCATTTT.